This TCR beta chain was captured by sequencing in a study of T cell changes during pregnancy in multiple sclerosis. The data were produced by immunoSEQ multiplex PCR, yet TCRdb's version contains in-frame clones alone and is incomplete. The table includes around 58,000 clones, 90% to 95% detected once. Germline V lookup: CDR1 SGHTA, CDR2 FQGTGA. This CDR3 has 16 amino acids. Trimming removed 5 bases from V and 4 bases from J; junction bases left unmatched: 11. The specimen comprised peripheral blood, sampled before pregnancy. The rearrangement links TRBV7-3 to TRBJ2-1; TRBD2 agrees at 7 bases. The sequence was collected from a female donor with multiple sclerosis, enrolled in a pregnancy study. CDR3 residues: CASSPRRGNIYNEQFF. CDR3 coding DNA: TGTGCCAGCAGCCCCAGGCGGGGGAATATTTACAATGAGCAGTTCTTC.